This T cell receptor (beta chain) was captured in a study of shared clonotypes between healthy human individuals. Germline CDR1 MDHEN, CDR2 SYDVKM. V shed 1 base and J shed 1 base, with 11 bases lying between them. There are 16 residues in the CDR3. Measured with immunoSEQ multiplex PCR; TCRdb has only the in-frame clones, and not every one. The sample yields about 590,000 clones, about 95% seen once. Terminally differentiated effector memory CD45RA+ cells were excluded from the naive CD8 cells, which were CD45RO-negative and positively selected for CCR7. The receptor comes from a woman aged 25 to 39 in good health. The rearrangement joins TRBV28 to TRBJ2-1, with D maybe TRBD2 (5 bases). Source material: naive CD8+ T cells sorted from blood. CDR3 residues: CASSLFSERSYNEQFF. The CDR3 DNA is TGTGCCAGCAGTTTATTTTCTGAGCGGTCCTACAATGAGCAGTTCTTC. The variable domain in full, completed from reference TRBV28 and TRBJ2-1, reads DVKVTQSSRYLVKRTGEKVFLECVQDMDHENMFWYRQDPGLGLRLIYFSYDVKMKEKGDIPEGYSVSREKKERFSLILESASTNQTSMYLCASSLFSERSYNEQFFGPGTRLTVL.